This is a list of T cell receptor beta chains from one sample in a study of T cell repertoires in aging, cancer and after chemotherapy. Using its own MiXCR run on the multiplex PCR reads, TCRdb lists one record per CDR3 protein. The profile shows about 8,500 distinct CDR3 sequences, 35% to 50% of them singletons. Sequencing used blood. The origin of the receptors is a human donor with a solid tumor. Both conserved end residues are part of each CDR3. Fields, in order: V gene, CDR3 length, clone size, D gene, J gene, CDR3 DNA, CDR3 protein. The D gene is left open where the match is weak. Clone size appears in some rows only: once, few, many, or a class for an expanded clone.

v_gene: TRBV27; len: 18; abundance: few; d_gene: .; j_gene: TRBJ2-5; CDR3nt: TGTGCCAGCAAACCCCTCAGCCCGGGACGCCGTCCTGGAGAGACCCAGTACTTC; CDR3aa: CASKPLSPGRRPGETQYF
v_gene: TRBV15; len: 15; abundance: .; d_gene: .; j_gene: TRBJ2-2; CDR3nt: TGTGCCACCAGCAGAGATTTAGCGAACACCGGGGAGCTGTTTTTT; CDR3aa: CATSRDLANTGELFF
v_gene: TRBV12-3/TRBV12-4; len: 15; abundance: few; d_gene: TRBD2; j_gene: TRBJ2-3; CDR3nt: TGTGCCAGCAGGCCACAAGCGGGGGGGGCAGATACGCAGTATTTT; CDR3aa: CASRPQAGGADTQYF
v_gene: TRBV18; len: 16; abundance: .; d_gene: .; j_gene: TRBJ2-1; CDR3nt: TGTGCCAGCTCACCACTGGGCAGGGAATCCTACAATGAGCAGTTCTTC; CDR3aa: CASSPLGRESYNEQFF
v_gene: TRBV6-5; len: 14; abundance: .; d_gene: .; j_gene: TRBJ1-1; CDR3nt: TGTGCCAGCAGTTACGGATATTTAGAGACTGAAGCTTTCTTT; CDR3aa: CASSYGYLETEAFF
v_gene: TRBV6-2/TRBV6-3; len: 17; abundance: .; d_gene: TRBD2; j_gene: TRBJ2-3; CDR3nt: TGTGCCAGCAGTTACGCTAGCGGGGGGACCCGCACAGATACGCAGTATTTT; CDR3aa: CASSYASGGTRTDTQYF
v_gene: TRBV13; len: 16; abundance: .; d_gene: TRBD2; j_gene: TRBJ2-2; CDR3nt: TGTGCCAGCAGCTTATCCGCGGGAGGTTGGACCGGGGAGCTGTTTTTT; CDR3aa: CASSLSAGGWTGELFF
v_gene: TRBV12-3/TRBV12-4; len: 13; abundance: .; d_gene: TRBD1; j_gene: TRBJ1-2; CDR3nt: TGTGCCAGCAGTAGGACAGGGGTTTGGGGCTACACCTTC; CDR3aa: CASSRTGVWGYTF
v_gene: TRBV6-2/TRBV6-3; len: 15; abundance: once; d_gene: TRBD1; j_gene: TRBJ2-1; CDR3nt: TGTGCCAGCAGTAAAAACGAGGGGGCCCCTTTCGAGCAGTTCTTC; CDR3aa: CASSKNEGAPFEQFF
v_gene: TRBV6-5; len: 14; abundance: .; d_gene: TRBD2; j_gene: TRBJ2-5; CDR3nt: TGTGCCAGCAGTTCTGGGACTATCCAAGAGACCCAGTACTTC; CDR3aa: CASSSGTIQETQYF
v_gene: TRBV6-6; len: 15; abundance: .; d_gene: .; j_gene: TRBJ2-7; CDR3nt: TGTGCCAGCAGTCCCCCCGACTCAGCCGCAAGGGAGCAGTACTTC; CDR3aa: CASSPPDSAAREQYF